A single T cell receptor (beta chain) is shown here with its context. The source of the sample is a study of radiotherapy plus CTLA-4 blockade in lung cancer. Trimming removed 0 bases from V and 9 bases from J; junction bases left unmatched: 10. The length of the CDR3 is 17 residues. Germline V lookup: CDR1 SGHNT, CDR2 YYREEE (reference sequence). Only in-frame clones appear in the TCRdb table, and some are missing; sequencing was by immunoSEQ multiplex PCR. Of about 90,000 clones listed, 55% to 75% are singletons. This chain joins TRBV5-4 and TRBJ1-6; TRBD1 aligns across 9 bases. Here the sequenced sample was peripheral blood, taken from a patient treated with radiotherapy plus ipilimumab. The receptor's source is a human donor with non-small cell lung cancer that progressed on radiotherapy plus ipilimumab. The CDR3 DNA reads as TGTGCCAGCAGCTTGGGAGGATGGACAGGGGCAACTTCACCCCTCCACTTT. It codes for CASSLGGWTGATSPLHF.